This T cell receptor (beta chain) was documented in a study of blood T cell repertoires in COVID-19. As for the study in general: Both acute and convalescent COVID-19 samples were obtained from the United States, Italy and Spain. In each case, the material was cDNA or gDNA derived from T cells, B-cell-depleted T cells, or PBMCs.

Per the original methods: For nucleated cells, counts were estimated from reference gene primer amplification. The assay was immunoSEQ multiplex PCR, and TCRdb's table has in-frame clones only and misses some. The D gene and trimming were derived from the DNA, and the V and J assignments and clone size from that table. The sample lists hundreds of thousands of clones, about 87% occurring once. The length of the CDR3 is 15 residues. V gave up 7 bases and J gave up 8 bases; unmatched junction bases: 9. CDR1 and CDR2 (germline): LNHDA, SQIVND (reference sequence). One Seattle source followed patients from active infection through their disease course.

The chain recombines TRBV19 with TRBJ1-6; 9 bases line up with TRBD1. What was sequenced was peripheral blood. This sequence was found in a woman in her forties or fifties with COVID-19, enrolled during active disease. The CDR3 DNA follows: TGTGCCAGTACCCTAAGACAGGGGGTATATTCACCCCTCCACTTT. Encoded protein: CASTLRQGVYSPLHF.